What follows are 15 T cell receptor beta chains derived from one specimen sequenced in a study of metastatic and nonmetastatic thyroid tumors (dated by TCRdb to 2018 to 2021). Receptor amplification or capture employed PCR. Sequencing was carried out with an Illumina HiSeq 4000. TCRdb reanalyzed the raw reads on its own, using fastp at Q25 for trimming and MiXCR for clone calling, and kept in-frame beta chains. The sample table holds 15,000 to 20,000 clones, of which 15% to 18% were seen once. The ten largest clones take up 15% to 20% of the sample. No patient had received any treatment before thyroid surgery. Sequencing used blood. All receptors derive from a female donor with papillary thyroid cancer or a benign thyroid nodule (not recorded which). Some clones in this sample may be carry-over from other donors' samples.

This clone occurred many times. The chain is built from TRBV12-3 or TRBV12-4 and TRBJ1-2; D possibly corresponds to TRBD1 (5 bases). The V end lost 3 bases, the J end lost 5 bases, and 13 bases lay between the germline ends. This CDR3 has 14 residues. Written as DNA, the CDR3 is TGTGCCAGCAGTTTCGGGGCAGAGGCTTATGGCTACACCTTC. Translation: CASSFGAEAYGYTF.

This chain uses TRBV19 with TRBJ2-7, with TRBD2 as a possible D gene (6 bases). CDR1 LNHDA and CDR2 SQIVND come from the germline V gene (reference sequence). The CDR3 runs to 13 residues. Trimming stripped 10 bases from V and 7 bases from J, with 20 bases between. CDR3 nucleotide sequence: TGTGCCACCACCTCCGGGAGAACGGGAGAGCAGTACTTC. The encoded protein is CATTSGRTGEQYF.

The V call is TRBV6-2 or TRBV6-3, the J call TRBJ2-7, with D hard to call. V dropped 6 bases and J dropped 7 bases, with 13 bases sitting between them. There are 12 residues in the CDR3. Germline CDR1 and CDR2: MNHEY and SVGEGT. CDR3 in amino acids: CASRTPDGEQYF. The DNA for the CDR3 is TGTGCCAGCAGAACCCCCGACGGTGAGCAGTACTTC.

There are many counts of this clone. The rearrangement joins TRBV7-2 to TRBJ1-1; D uncertain. Germline V lookup: CDR1 SGHTA, CDR2 FQGNSA. V lost 3 bases, J lost 3 bases, and 11 bases lay in between. This CDR3 region has 14 residues. The CDR3 here is CASSFKGGYTEAFF. The CDR3 DNA reads as TGTGCCAGCAGCTTTAAAGGCGGGTACACTGAAGCTTTCTTT.

To note about this clone: One end of the junction varies from germline; a read error may be responsible. Within the sample, other DNA sequences also encode this same CDR3. This rearrangement joins TRBV3-1 to TRBJ1-2; possibly TRBD1 for D (5 bases). The V gene's germline CDR1 is LGHDT and CDR2 YNNKEL (reference sequence). The CDR3 is 15 amino acids. The CDR3 nucleotides read TGCGCCAGCAGCCCCCGCTCGCAGGGAGGATATGGCTACACCTTC. Translated, it gives CASSPRSQGGYGYTF.

Ten or more counts support this clone. J is TRBJ2-5 and V is TRBV20-1; 9 nucleotides match TRBD1. CDR3 length: 16 amino acids. The J segment lost 4 bases and the V segment lost 2 bases, leaving 11 bases of the junction unmatched. Germline V CDR1 and CDR2: DFQATT, SNEGSKA (reference sequence). The CDR3 nucleotides read TGCAGTGCTAGAAGGGTTCGGGACAGGGATCTAGAGACCCAGTACTTC. It is translated as CSARRVRDRDLETQYF.

By proportion, this clone is medium-sized. This chain connects TRBV6-5 to TRBJ2-3; D ambiguous. The CDR3 is 14 amino acids. V lost 0 bases and J lost 0, with 4 bases in between. The germline V gene encodes CDR1 MNHEY and CDR2 SVGAGI. This CDR3 is CASSYSGSTDTQYF. The CDR3 bases are TGTGCCAGCAGTTACTCTGGGAGCACAGATACGCAGTATTTT.

The genes are TRBV4-3 and TRBJ2-3, with D perhaps matching TRBD1 (7 bases). Germline CDR1 reads LGHNA; CDR2 reads YSLEER. With 7 bases removed from V and 2 bases from J, the gap between germline ends came to 19 bases. This CDR3 contains 16 residues. CDR3: CASTPGAGGYTDTQYF. DNA for the CDR3: TGCGCCAGCACCCCGGGGGCAGGGGGTTACACAGATACGCAGTATTTT.

This clone was found many times. The V call is TRBV29-1, the J call TRBJ1-2, with a weak D call TRBD1 (5 bases). Germline V gene lookup returns CDR1 SQVTM and CDR2 ANQGSEA. The ends were cut back, 4 bases at V and 3 bases at J, with 18 bases in the middle. CDR3 length: 15 amino acids. This CDR3 reads CSVVLFPQGYYGYTF. CDR3 sequence (DNA): TGCAGCGTTGTTCTTTTCCCTCAGGGATACTATGGCTACACCTTC.

The V call is TRBV6-1, the J call TRBJ2-3; the match to TRBD2 covers 8 bases. Germline-derived CDR1 and CDR2 are MNHNS and SASEGT. The CDR3 length is 14 residues. With 8 bases clipped from V and 5 bases from J, the junction kept 9 bases outside the gene matches. CDR3 amino acids: CASGQAGAEDTQYF. CDR3 sequence (DNA): TGTGCCAGCGGGCAAGCGGGAGCGGAAGATACGCAGTATTTT.

This clone was recorded many times. The genes are TRBV12-3 or TRBV12-4 and TRBJ1-1, with D unresolved. The CDR3 is 16 amino acids. The V gene lost 2 bases and the J gene lost 1 base, with 14 bases spanning the gap. CDR3 protein: CASSLIKRSGNTEAFF. CDR3 nucleotide sequence: TGTGCCAGCAGTTTAATAAAGAGGTCCGGGAACACTGAAGCTTTCTTT.

This clone was recorded at least ten times. V is TRBV18 and J is TRBJ2-7, with 7 bases identical to TRBD2. Germline CDR1 KGHSH, CDR2 LQKENI. The CDR3 runs to 15 residues. The trim removed 2 bases at V and 4 bases at J, leaving 8 bases unmatched. The CDR3 loop is CASSPSAGDGYEQYF. The DNA of the CDR3 is TGTGCCAGCTCACCATCGGCGGGAGACGGTTACGAGCAGTACTTC.

This clone turned up a few times. V usage is TRBV6-2 or TRBV6-3 and J usage is TRBJ1-5; D gene unclear. Trimming took 0 bases from V and 4 from J, leaving 4 bases between them. This CDR3 comprises 13 residues. Germline lookup yields CDR1 MNHEY and CDR2 SVGEGT. The CDR3 region is CASSYSENQPQHF. CDR3 nucleotides: TGTGCCAGCAGTTACTCTGAGAATCAGCCCCAGCATTTT.

By sample fraction, this clone is medium-sized. The gene calls are TRBV6-1 and TRBJ2-7; D tentatively fits TRBD1 or TRBD2 (6 bases each). The germline V and J ends were trimmed by 6 bases and 1 base, with 16 bases remaining between them. The CDR3 contains 15 residues. CDR1 and CDR2 from the germline V gene are MNHNS and SASEGT. The DNA for the CDR3 is TGTGCCAGCAGCGATAGGGGGACTCGGTCCTACGAGCAGTACTTC. Translating it yields CASSDRGTRSYEQYF.

This clone occurred many times. This chain links TRBV7-2 with TRBJ1-3, with unresolved D. The CDR3 sequence is 15 residues long. Germline V gene data show CDR1 as SGHTA and CDR2 as FQGNSA. Trimming took off 5 bases at V and 2 bases at J, with 13 bases between the two ends. CDR3 sequence: CASSSSYGTGNTIYF. The CDR3 DNA reads as TGTGCCAGCAGCAGCTCCTACGGGACTGGAAACACCATATATTTT.